The next 28 T cell receptor beta chains were all read from a single sample in a study of cytomegalovirus exposure and HLA in healthy donors. The PCR contained 60 Vbeta and 13 Jbeta primers. Some clones are missing from TCRdb's copy, which holds only in-frame ones; the method was immunoSEQ multiplex PCR. The data show about 120,000 clones, roughly 70% seen once. The material sequenced was PBMCs. Source of these receptors: a man in his thirties or forties in good health and CMV-seronegative.

The V and J genes are TRBV29-1 and TRBJ1-6; a weak D match, TRBD1 (6 bases). This CDR3 is 12 amino acids long. Trimming removed 8 bases from V and 8 bases from J, with 13 bases in between. Germline V lookup: CDR1 SQVTM, CDR2 ANQGSEA. The CDR3 is CSLRTDYSPLHF. DNA of the CDR3: TGCAGCCTACGGACAGATTATTCACCCCTCCACTTT.

The rearrangement uses TRBV5-4 and TRBJ1-1; a weak D match, TRBD1 (6 bases). Germline CDR1 is SGHNT and CDR2 is YYREEE (reference sequence). The CDR3 is made up of 13 amino acids. V shed 0 bases and J shed 12 bases, with 15 bases lying between them. CDR3 residues: CASSLGGQGTSFF. The CDR3 DNA reads TGTGCCAGCAGCTTGGGGGGTCAGGGGACGTCTTTCTTT.

This rearrangement joins TRBV30 to TRBJ2-5; 10 nucleotides align to TRBD2. The J call may be wrong; the DNA end is better matched by TRBJ2-7. This CDR3 is built from 16 residues. Germline lookup yields CDR1 GTSNPN and CDR2 SVGIG (reference sequence). The CDR3 loop reads CAWSPSGGHSSYEQYF. The CDR3 DNA follows: TGTGCCTGGAGTCCTAGCGGGGGCCATAGCTCCTACGAGCAGTACTTC.

This CDR3 reads CASNLGQGLGTEAFF. CDR3 nucleotides: TGTGCCAGCAACTTGGGACAGGGGTTGGGCACTGAAGCTTTCTTT. The chain employs TRBV28 and TRBJ1-1; 10 positions match TRBD1. Germline loops: CDR1 MDHEN, CDR2 SYDVKM. The CDR3 totals 15 residues. J lost 4 bases, V lost 7 bases, and 9 bases had no gene match.

The gene calls are TRBV30 and TRBJ2-7; 7 bases align to TRBD1. Trimming cost V 2 bases and J 3 bases; bases outside gene matches: 4. The length of the CDR3 is 13 residues. In germline, CDR1 is GTSNPN, CDR2 SVGIG (reference sequence). The CDR3 DNA sequence: TGTGCCTGGAGTCTGGGACAGTACTACGAGCAGTACTTC. As protein: CAWSLGQYYEQYF.

The chain carries TRBV6-6 and TRBJ1-2; 9 positions match TRBD1. V lost 5 bases, J lost 4 bases, and 8 bases stayed unmatched. This CDR3 contains 15 residues. Germline V gene data show CDR1 as MNHNY and CDR2 as SVGAGI (reference sequence). The CDR3 loop reads CASSQGQGATYGYTF. The CDR3 region has the DNA TGTGCCAGCAGTCAGGGACAGGGAGCGACCTATGGCTACACCTTC.

This clone was counted between two and nine times. At one boundary the junction diverges from the germline segment, which might be a read error. This chain connects TRBV7-9 to TRBJ1-2; a weak D match, TRBD1 (5 bases). Germline loops: CDR1 SEHNR, CDR2 FQNEAQ (reference sequence). CDR3 size: 15 residues. CDR3 amino acids: CSSSLKGQGDYGYTF. CDR3 nucleotide sequence: TGTTCCAGCAGCTTAAAGGGGCAAGGCGACTATGGCTACACCTTC.

This clone was found a few times. V is TRBV19 and J is TRBJ1-1; TRBD1 matches at 7 bases. The CDR3 totals 14 residues. Germline V lookup: CDR1 LNHDA, CDR2 SQIVND (reference sequence). The V segment lost 5 bases and the J segment 1 base; nucleotides outside the gene matches: 4. This chain's CDR3 is CASSLQGSNTEAFF. The CDR3 nucleotides are TGTGCCAGTAGTTTACAGGGGTCGAACACTGAAGCTTTCTTT.

This clone was counted between two and nine times. The chain is built from TRBV2 and TRBJ2-2, with 15 bases lining up with TRBD2. Germline V lookup: CDR1 SNHLY, CDR2 FYNNEI. V shed 3 bases, J shed 5 bases, and the junction held 7 bases outside the gene matches. CDR3 size: 18 residues. CDR3 sequence reads: CASSEPGLAGGKTGELFF. CDR3 nucleotides: TGTGCCAGCAGTGAGCCGGGACTAGCGGGGGGAAAAACCGGGGAGCTGTTTTTT.

The chain links TRBV11-2 to TRBJ2-3; D is unclear. Looked up from germline, CDR1 is SGHAT and CDR2 is FQNNGV. The CDR3 covers 13 residues. Between the trimmed V and J ends, which lost 1 base and 5 bases, there was a span of 7 bases. CDR3 coding DNA: TGTGCCAGCAGCTTAGGACCAGGAGATACGCAGTATTTT. This codes for CASSLGPGDTQYF.

CDR3: CSAPSSSEAFF. As DNA, the CDR3 is TGCAGTGCCCCTTCGTCTTCCGAAGCTTTCTTT. This chain connects TRBV20-1 to TRBJ1-1; D unresolved. The V gene lost 6 bases and the J gene lost 8 bases, with 13 bases spanning the gap. This CDR3 has 11 amino acids. CDR1 DFQATT and CDR2 SNEGSKA come from the germline V gene (reference sequence).

This chain joins TRBV6-1 and TRBJ2-6, with D tentatively TRBD2 (5 bases). Germline V lookup: CDR1 MNHNS, CDR2 SASEGT. Trimming cost V 6 bases and J 11 bases, with 14 bases left between them. This CDR3 contains 13 residues. CDR3 nucleotide sequence: TGTGCCAGCAGGGAGGACCCAACTGACGTCCTGACTTTC. The encoded protein is CASREDPTDVLTF.

The V call is TRBV4-1, the J call TRBJ2-6; TRBD1 might be the D (5 bases). V shed 5 bases and J shed 0 bases, with 17 bases lying between them. The V gene's germline CDR1 is MGHRA and CDR2 YSYEKL. CDR3 length: 18 amino acids. This chain's CDR3 is CASSSRLEGVSGANVLTF. The CDR3 coding sequence is TGCGCCAGCAGCTCCCGCCTCGAAGGGGTCTCTGGGGCCAACGTCCTGACTTTC.

V usage is TRBV5-4 and J usage is TRBJ2-5, with TRBD2 matching over 14 bases. This CDR3 is built from 16 residues. The germline gives CDR1 SGHNT, CDR2 YYREEE (reference sequence). V dropped 1 base and J dropped 6; count of bases not matched to a gene: 5. The CDR3 DNA reads TGTGCCAGCAGCTTGAGACTAGCGGGGGGGGTGAAGACCCAGTACTTC. It specifies CASSLRLAGGVKTQYF.

This clone was recorded once. CDR3 region: CASSEGWGGTYF. The CDR3 nucleotides read TGTGCCAGCAGTGAGGGGTGGGGGGGCACGTACTTC. This sequence joins TRBV2 and TRBJ2-7, with a weak D call TRBD2 (7 bases). This CDR3 has 12 residues. From germline, CDR1 is SNHLY and CDR2 FYNNEI. Trimming left V 3 bases short and J 12 bases short, with 15 bases between.

The chain combines TRBV5-1 with TRBJ2-1, with D possibly TRBD1 on 6 matching bases. CDR1 SGHRS and CDR2 YFSETQ come from the germline V gene. The V gene lost 7 bases and the J gene lost 0 bases, with 17 bases spanning the gap. The CDR3 spans 16 residues. CDR3 nucleotides: TGCGCCAGCGAGAGGGGACACCAGAGCTCCTACAATGAGCAGTTCTTC. Translation gives CASERGHQSSYNEQFF.

There are a few counts of this clone. This chain uses TRBV10-3 with TRBJ2-2, with 8 bases aligning to TRBD2. V gave up 11 bases and J gave up 0 bases; unmatched junction bases: 5. This CDR3 is built from 14 residues. Germline assignment: CDR1 ENHRY and CDR2 SYGVKD. The CDR3 DNA sequence: TGTGCCTCGGCACTAGCGGCGAACACCGGGGAGCTGTTTTTT. This gives the protein CASALAANTGELFF.

In this sample, this clone turned up a few times. The chain couples TRBV28 to TRBJ1-1, with D uncertain. Trimming left V 3 bases short and J 1 base short, with 21 bases between. Germline CDR1 reads MDHEN; CDR2 reads SYDVKM. The CDR3 has 18 amino acids. The CDR3 nucleotides are TGTGCCAGCAGTTTCCCCCCCCGGAACTATCTTACGAACACTGAAGCTTTCTTT. This encodes CASSFPPRNYLTNTEAFF. The variable domain in full, completed from reference TRBV28 and TRBJ1-1, reads DVKVTQSSRYLVKRTGEKVFLECVQDMDHENMFWYRQDPGLGLRLIYFSYDVKMKEKGDIPEGYSVSREKKERFSLILESASTNQTSMYLCASSFPPRNYLTNTEAFFGQGTRLTVV.

The V and J genes are TRBV19 and TRBJ1-2; TRBD1 aligns across 7 bases. Trimming took 4 bases from V and 6 from J; bases not matched to a gene: 8. This CDR3 contains 14 residues. In germline, CDR1 is LNHDA, CDR2 SQIVND (reference sequence). CDR3 DNA sequence: TGTGCCAGTAGTACCGGACAGGTGCTGGATGGCTACACCTTC. Amino acid sequence: CASSTGQVLDGYTF. Full variable domain (missing parts from reference TRBV19 and TRBJ1-2): DGGITQSPKYLFRKEGQNVTLSCEQNLNHDAMYWYRQDPGQGLRLIYYSQIVNDFQKGDIAEGYSVSREKKESFPLTVTSAQKNPTAFYLCASSTGQVLDGYTFGSGTRLTVV.

The rearrangement uses TRBV19 and TRBJ1-4; no definite D call. CDR1 is LNHDA, CDR2 SQIVND, per germline (reference sequence). CDR3 length equals 14 residues. Trimming left V 3 bases short and J 8 bases short, with 13 bases between. CDR3: CASSIRRTGEKLFF. CDR3 bases: TGTGCCAGTAGTATTAGGAGGACTGGGGAAAAACTGTTTTTT.

CDR3 protein: CASSYEVAMNTEAFF. The CDR3 nucleotides read TGTGCCAGCAGTTACGAGGTTGCTATGAACACTGAAGCTTTCTTT. V and J are TRBV6-5 and TRBJ1-1; D ambiguous. Germline V lookup: CDR1 MNHEY, CDR2 SVGAGI. CDR3 length: 15 amino acids. Trimming removed 2 bases from V and 0 bases from J, with 10 bases in between.

The chain couples TRBV4-1 to TRBJ1-5; possible D gene TRBD1, 6 bases. V was clipped by 3 bases and J by 4 bases, with 22 bases between them. Germline CDR1 and CDR2: MGHRA and YSYEKL. The CDR3 runs to 18 residues. This CDR3 reads CASSHFPRGRVGNQPQHF. The CDR3 DNA sequence: TGCGCCAGCAGCCATTTCCCCAGGGGCCGAGTCGGGAATCAGCCCCAGCATTTT.

The rearrangement joins TRBV19 to TRBJ2-2; a possible D gene is TRBD2 (7 bases). The CDR3 loop spans 15 amino acids. V lost 3 bases, J lost 3 bases, and 11 bases lay in between. Per the germline V gene, CDR1 is LNHDA and CDR2 is SQIVND (reference sequence). CDR3 region: CASSMGGADTGELFF. The CDR3 DNA reads as TGTGCCAGTAGTATGGGGGGGGCGGACACCGGGGAGCTGTTTTTT. Full variable domain (remainder filled in from reference TRBV19 and TRBJ2-2): DGGITQSPKYLFRKEGQNVTLSCEQNLNHDAMYWYRQDPGQGLRLIYYSQIVNDFQKGDIAEGYSVSREKKESFPLTVTSAQKNPTAFYLCASSMGGADTGELFFGEGSRLTVL.

Only a few counts were recorded for this clone. The chain links TRBV5-1 to TRBJ1-1, with D tentatively TRBD1 (6 bases). Between the trimmed V and J ends, which lost 4 bases and 5 bases, there was a span of 15 bases. This CDR3 is built from 14 residues. Germline V gene sequence: CDR1 SGHRS, CDR2 YFSETQ. CDR3 region: CASSIEPGVTEAFF. The CDR3 DNA reads TGCGCCAGCAGCATCGAACCAGGGGTGACTGAAGCTTTCTTT.

This chain links TRBV19 with TRBJ1-2, with 8 bases matching TRBD1. The CDR3 extends over 15 amino acids. V gave up 3 bases and J gave up 5 bases; unmatched junction bases: 8. From germline, CDR1 is LNHDA and CDR2 SQIVND (reference sequence). CDR3 sequence (DNA): TGTGCCAGTAGTATTAGCAGGGGGCTCGGTTATGGCTACACCTTC. Translation gives CASSISRGLGYGYTF.

This clone was counted a few times. The rearrangement links TRBV6-5 to TRBJ1-5, with TRBD1 as a possible D gene (6 bases). Per the germline V gene, CDR1 is MNHEY and CDR2 is SVGAGI. This CDR3 is 14 amino acids long. V lost 5 bases and J 5 bases, leaving 13 bases between the germline ends. DNA of the CDR3: TGTGCCAGCAGTCTTGCAGGGACACATCAGCCCCAGCATTTT. This sequence encodes CASSLAGTHQPQHF.

This chain connects TRBV6-6 to TRBJ2-2; 10 bases map to TRBD2. After removal of 6 bases from V and 5 bases from J, the junction contained 6 bases not matched to a gene. Germline CDR1 is MNHNY and CDR2 is SVGAGI (reference sequence). CDR3 size: 15 residues. The CDR3 sequence is CASRLAGSGTGELFF. In DNA, the CDR3 is TGTGCCAGCAGACTAGCGGGGAGTGGGACCGGGGAGCTGTTTTTT.

The chain combines TRBV5-5 with TRBJ1-6; possible D gene TRBD1, 6 bases. Trimming shortened V by 0 bases and J by 14 bases, and 15 bases separated the two germline ends. This CDR3 region has 14 residues. CDR1 and CDR2 from the germline V gene are SGHKS and YYEKEE (reference sequence). The CDR3 sequence: CASSLGTGSAALHF. The CDR3 DNA sequence: TGTGCCAGCAGCTTGGGTACAGGGTCGGCGGCCCTCCACTTT.